This TCR beta chain was identified in a study of blood T cells in healthy people across ages. In this sample, this clonotype turned up a few times. Deletions cut 4 bases from V and 9 bases from J, with 9 bases between. This CDR3 region has 11 residues. A second PCR of 7 to 11 cycles used a sample-barcoded 5' primer and a J-beta primer mix. Each TCR beta cDNA got a 12-nucleotide random molecular identifier. MiXCR, applied by TCRdb to the 5' RACE reads, yields one record per CDR3 protein. The table shows 750,000 to 950,000 distinct CDR3 sequences, with roughly 28% occurring only once. This same sample was also taken into another study, of T cells of mothers and their children.

Sequenced: blood. The clonotype was recovered from a woman in her forties in good health. The V call is TRBV12-3 or TRBV12-4, the J call TRBJ2-5; D perhaps matches TRBD2 (5 bases). CDR3 in amino acids: CASSSLEAQYF. In nucleotides, the CDR3 is TGTGCCAGCAGTTCCCTGGAGGCCCAGTACTTC.